This TCR beta chain was found in a study of human T cells and chemical hapten exposure. Time point meaning: patch test 2, 6 weeks after DPC sensitization. Treatment noted: therapeutic diphenylcyclopropenone sensitization with weekly scalp DPC. The template was total RNA from unfractionated whole blood. Per the authors' pipeline: Per-sample TCR counts ranged from roughly 20,000 to 700,000, median around 96,000. TCRdb passed the RACE reads through MiXCR, listing each CDR3 protein once. The V and J calls here are based on TCRdb, not the publication. The sample comprises 80,000 to 95,000 distinct CDR3 sequences, 11% of which are singletons, and under 2.5% rests with the top ten. The CDR3 covers 11 residues. V lost 7 bases and J 0 bases, leaving 5 bases between the germline ends. Germline V lookup: CDR1 SQVTM, CDR2 ANQGSEA.

This chain links TRBV29-1 with TRBJ2-3; D remains unclear. This specimen was whole blood, taken in connection with sensitization to the hapten diphenylcyclopropenone (DPC). The receptor comes from a middle-aged man with alopecia areata. Some clones in this sample may be carry-over from other donors' samples. The CDR3 sequence: CSADSTDTQYF. For the CDR3, the DNA is TGCAGCGCTGACAGCACAGATACGCAGTATTTT.